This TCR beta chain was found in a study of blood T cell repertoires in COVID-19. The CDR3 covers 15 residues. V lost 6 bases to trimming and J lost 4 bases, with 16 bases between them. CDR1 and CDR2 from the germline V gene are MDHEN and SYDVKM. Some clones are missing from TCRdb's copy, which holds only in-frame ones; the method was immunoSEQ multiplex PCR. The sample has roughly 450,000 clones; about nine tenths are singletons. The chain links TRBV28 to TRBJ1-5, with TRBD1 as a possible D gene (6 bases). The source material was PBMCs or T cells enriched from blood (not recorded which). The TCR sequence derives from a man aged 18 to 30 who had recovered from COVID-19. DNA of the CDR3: TGTGCCAGCAGCCCCCCCCGGCAGGGGAATCAGCCCCAGCATTTT. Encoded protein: CASSPPRQGNQPQHF.